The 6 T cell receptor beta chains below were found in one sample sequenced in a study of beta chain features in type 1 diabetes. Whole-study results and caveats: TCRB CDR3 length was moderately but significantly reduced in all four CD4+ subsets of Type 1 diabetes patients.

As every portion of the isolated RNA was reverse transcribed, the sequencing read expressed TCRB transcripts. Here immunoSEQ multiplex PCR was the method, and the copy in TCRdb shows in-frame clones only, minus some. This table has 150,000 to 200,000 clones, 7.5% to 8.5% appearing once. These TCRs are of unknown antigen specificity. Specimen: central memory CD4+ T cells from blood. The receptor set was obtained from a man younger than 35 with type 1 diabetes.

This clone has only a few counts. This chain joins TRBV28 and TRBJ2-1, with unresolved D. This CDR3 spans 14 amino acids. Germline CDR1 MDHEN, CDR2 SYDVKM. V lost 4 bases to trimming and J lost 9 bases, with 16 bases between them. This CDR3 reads CASSSPVGFSEQFF. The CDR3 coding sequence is TGTGCCAGCAGTTCCCCCGTTGGTTTCAGTGAGCAGTTCTTC.

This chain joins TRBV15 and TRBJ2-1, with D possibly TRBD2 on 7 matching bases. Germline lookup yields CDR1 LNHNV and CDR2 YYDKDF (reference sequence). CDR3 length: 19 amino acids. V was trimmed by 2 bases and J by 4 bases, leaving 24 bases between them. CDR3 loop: CATSRYGGGDTKLYNEQFF. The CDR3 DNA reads TGTGCCACCAGCAGATATGGAGGGGGGGACACTAAACTATACAATGAGCAGTTCTTC.

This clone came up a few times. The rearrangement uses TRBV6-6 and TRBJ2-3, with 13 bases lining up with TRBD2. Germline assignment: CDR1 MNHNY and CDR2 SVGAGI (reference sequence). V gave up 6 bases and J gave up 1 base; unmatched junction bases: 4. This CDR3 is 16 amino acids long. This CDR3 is CASRSGTSGGTDTQYF. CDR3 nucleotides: TGTGCCAGCAGGTCGGGGACTAGCGGGGGCACAGATACGCAGTATTTT.

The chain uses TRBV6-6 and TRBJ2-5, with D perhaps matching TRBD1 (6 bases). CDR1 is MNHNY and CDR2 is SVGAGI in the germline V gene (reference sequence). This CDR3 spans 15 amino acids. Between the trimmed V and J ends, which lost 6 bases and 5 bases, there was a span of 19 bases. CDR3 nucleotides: TGTGCCAGCAGCCCAGGTATACAGGGCCGGGAGACCCAGTACTTC. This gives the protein CASSPGIQGRETQYF.

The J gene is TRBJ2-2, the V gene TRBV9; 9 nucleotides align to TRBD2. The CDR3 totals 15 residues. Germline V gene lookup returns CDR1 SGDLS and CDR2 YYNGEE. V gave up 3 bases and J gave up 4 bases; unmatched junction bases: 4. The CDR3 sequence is CASSDGTSFTGELFF. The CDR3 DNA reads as TGTGCCAGCAGCGACGGGACTAGCTTCACCGGGGAGCTGTTTTTT.

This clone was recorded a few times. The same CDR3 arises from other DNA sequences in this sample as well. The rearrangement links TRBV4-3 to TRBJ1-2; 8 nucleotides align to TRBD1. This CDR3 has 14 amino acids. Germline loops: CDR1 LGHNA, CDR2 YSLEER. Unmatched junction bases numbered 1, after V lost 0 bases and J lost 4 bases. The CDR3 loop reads CASSQETGGYGYTF. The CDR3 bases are TGCGCCAGCAGCCAAGAAACAGGGGGCTATGGCTACACCTTC.